The TCR beta chain described here comes from a study of blood T cell repertoires in COVID-19 (dated by TCRdb to about 2020). Context from the whole study: The collaborator samples originated in the United States, Italy and Spain and spanned the acute and convalescent phases of COVID-19. Samples were obtained from the ongoing ImmuneRACE study (first 160 participants) and from roughly 1,300 subjects provided by 6 global collaborators. The material from the prospective study consisted of cDNA or gDNA derived from T cells, B-cell-depleted T cells, or PBMCs. Where available, HLA class I and class II types were obtained from metadata supplied by the sample provider rather than from assay-based typing. Sample metadata almost always included a de-identified subject ID, COVID-19 status, age in years and sex. The dataset comprised deeply sampled blood TCRbeta repertoires from subjects exposed to, actively infected with, or recovered from COVID-19. The repertoires were released in a freely available public database intended as a resource for research on the immune response to SARS-CoV-2. What the authors observed across the whole study: Clinical and demographic metadata were provided uncurated, with the amount varying by source and participant.

TCRbeta CDR3 regions were amplified from genomic DNA by means of the immunoSEQ Assay, a bias-controlled multiplex PCR. As for the original processing: The number of nucleated cells in each sample was estimated from the amplification of reference gene primers within the assay. To quantify the absolute abundance of each unique TCRbeta CDR3 rearrangement, sequence reads were collapsed and filtered. Productive Simpson clonality was computed per sample as the square root of Simpson's diversity index over productive rearrangements. TCRdb stores this immuneACCESS table with in-frame sequences only. Part of the clones is absent; in the studies checked, under half of the shortfall reflects unresolved V genes, and no reason is known for the rest. V, J and clone size were drawn from that table, and D and trimming were deduced from the DNA. Within this sample are about 280,000 clones, with around 84% of them counted one time only. The ten largest clonotypes hold 4.5% to 6% of the sample.

Enrolling through a virtual design, the prospective study's participants ranged in age from roughly 18 to 95 years and lived across 24 United States geographic areas. In the prospective study, cohorts were assigned on the basis of participant-reported clinical history obtained from a screening survey and a study questionnaire. Exposed participants had been in contact, within 2 weeks of entering the study, with a person who had a PCR-confirmed or clinician-diagnosed case of COVID-19. In the prospective study, mobile phlebotomists collected whole blood, serum and a nasopharyngeal or oropharyngeal swab from each participant. Prospective study participants could optionally give additional blood draws and questionnaires over an approximately 2-month period. Before DNA extraction, blood samples from the prospective study were shipped at room temperature or frozen. Of note for this clone: Its antigen specificity is not known. No base qualities exist here, and no much larger clone lies one base off it. Different DNA sequences within this sample yield the same CDR3.

Inclusive of the bounding cysteine and phenylalanine, the CDR3 is 14 residues long. Only CDR3 DNA is held: 42 bases, read in frame from base 1. V is cut by 3 bases and J by 0 bases, and the space between the germline ends is 7 bases. The germline V gene encodes CDR1 SGHTA and CDR2 FQGNSA. Input material: PBMCs or T cells enriched from blood (not recorded which). This sequence originates from a man aged 40-49 years who had been exposed to COVID-19. The sequence is built from TRBV7-2 and TRBJ2-3, and TRBD2 may be the D gene, going by 6 matching bases. The CDR3 region reads CASSFGGSTDTQYF. At the DNA level, the sequence is TGTGCCAGCAGCTTTGGAGGGAGCACAGATACGCAGTATTTT. With all but the CDR3 taken from the reference TRBV7-2 and TRBJ2-3 genes, the full variable domain is: GAGVSQSPSNKVTEKGKDVELRCDPISGHTALYWYRQSLGQGLEFLIYFQGNSAPDKSGLPSDRFSAERTGGSVSTLTIQRTQQEDSAVYLCASSFGGSTDTQYFGPGTRLTVL.